Listed here are 24 T cell receptor beta chains from one sample, sequenced in a study of T cell repertoires in cytomegalovirus infection. In TCRdb, the reads were re-called with MiXCR into one record per CDR3 protein. The sample includes some 280,000 distinct CDR3 sequences, roughly 13% of them seen just once. The source material was PBMCs. The receptors stem from a human donor in good health (CMV status not recorded). Some clones in this sample may be carry-over from other donors' samples.

This clonotype was seen many times. The CDR3 here is CASSPRDGYEQYF. The CDR3 DNA is TGTGCCAGCAGCCCACGGGACGGCTACGAGCAGTACTTC. The J gene is TRBJ2-7, the V gene TRBV5-6; D may match TRBD1 or TRBD2 (5 bases each). CDR1 SGHDT and CDR2 YYEEEE come from the germline V gene. Deletions cut 4 bases from V and 3 bases from J, with 11 bases between. The CDR3 has 13 residues.

The table lists this clonotype with many counts. The chain couples TRBV7-9 to TRBJ1-5; 7 bases fit TRBD1. CDR1 and CDR2 from the germline V gene are SEHNR and FQNEAQ (reference sequence). V shed 5 bases, J shed 5 bases, and the junction held 6 bases outside the gene matches. The CDR3 extends over 14 amino acids. The CDR3 region is CASSLGGIDQPQHF. The CDR3 coding sequence is TGTGCCAGCAGCCTAGGGGGCATTGATCAGCCCCAGCATTTT.

The chain is built from TRBV10-3 and TRBJ2-3, with D tentatively TRBD1 (6 bases). CDR1 and CDR2 (germline): ENHRY, SYGVKD. This CDR3 spans 13 amino acids. V was cut by 7 bases and J by 0 bases, with 8 bases left in between. For the CDR3, the DNA is TGTGCCATCAAAGGGGGAAGCACAGATACGCAGTATTTT. It specifies CAIKGGSTDTQYF.

This chain connects TRBV18 to TRBJ2-3; TRBD2 matches 12 bases. The CDR3 has 15 amino acids. CDR1 is KGHSH and CDR2 is LQKENI in the germline V gene. With V trimmed by 6 bases and J by 4 bases, 5 bases remained unmatched. The CDR3 DNA follows: TGTGCCAGCTCCCAACGGACTAGCGGGGCAGATACGCAGTATTTT. Translating it yields CASSQRTSGADTQYF.

Comment on this clonotype: At one end, the junction sequence differs from germline, possibly due to a read error. The chain employs TRBV20-1 and TRBJ1-1, with D unresolved. This CDR3 has 15 residues. Looked up from germline, CDR1 is DFQATT and CDR2 is SNEGSKA (reference sequence). The CDR3 spells CSARDGNQGRTVAFF. CDR3 in DNA: TGCAGTGCTAGAGATGGAAATCAAGGGCGGACTGTAGCTTTCTTT.

The chain combines TRBV19 with TRBJ1-5; 9 nucleotides line up with TRBD1. J gave up 4 bases and V 7 bases, and 5 bases lay outside the gene matches. The germline gives CDR1 LNHDA, CDR2 SQIVND (reference sequence). The CDR3 runs 14 residues. The CDR3 DNA reads as TGTGCCAGTACGCCGGACAGGGGAAATCAGCCCCAGCATTTT. Residues: CASTPDRGNQPQHF.

This clonotype came up a few times. The chain recombines TRBV6-1 with TRBJ2-3, with D possibly TRBD1 on 6 matching bases. The CDR3 loop spans 16 amino acids. Trimming took off 5 bases at V and 4 bases at J, with 19 bases between the two ends. Germline CDR1 MNHNS, CDR2 SASEGT. This CDR3 reads CASSLQGPAYADTQYF. CDR3 bases: TGTGCCAGCAGTCTCCAGGGGCCTGCCTACGCAGATACGCAGTATTTT.

In its sample, this clonotype was seen many times. This chain uses TRBV4-2 with TRBJ2-2, with D perhaps assigned TRBD1 or TRBD2 (5 bases each). V was trimmed by 0 bases and J by 2 bases, leaving 10 bases between them. Germline V gives CDR1 LGHNA, CDR2 YNFKEQ. CDR3 size: 16 residues. The CDR3 loop reads CASSQESGRNTGELFF. CDR3 sequence (DNA): TGTGCCAGCAGCCAAGAGTCGGGGCGAAACACCGGGGAGCTGTTTTTT.

In DNA form, the CDR3 reads TGTGCCAGCAGGCCCTTGAACACTGAAGCTTTCTTT. It is translated as CASRPLNTEAFF. V and J are TRBV28 and TRBJ1-1; D remains unclear. This CDR3 comprises 12 residues. Germline V gene sequence: CDR1 MDHEN, CDR2 SYDVKM. Trimming shortened V by 6 bases and J by 0 bases, and 5 bases separated the two germline ends.

This clonotype was recorded a few times. CDR3 amino acids: CASSFGPGASETQYF. CDR3 DNA: TGCGCCAGCAGCTTTGGGCCAGGGGCGTCGGAGACCCAGTACTTC. This chain links TRBV5-1 with TRBJ2-5; a weak D match, TRBD1 (6 bases). This CDR3 region has 15 residues. From germline, CDR1 is SGHRS and CDR2 YFSETQ. The V and J ends lost 2 bases and 5 bases respectively, with 16 bases between them.

This clonotype was counted a few times. V usage is TRBV7-9 and J usage is TRBJ2-7, with unresolved D. Germline values: CDR1 SEHNR, CDR2 FQNEAQ (reference sequence). This CDR3 region has 14 residues. V lost 6 bases and J 0 bases, leaving 12 bases between the germline ends. As DNA, the CDR3 is TGTGCCAGCAGAGCTAGTGTATCCTCCTACGAGCAGTACTTC. Translation gives CASRASVSSYEQYF.

This clonotype was observed many times. The chain combines TRBV29-1 with TRBJ2-2; no firm D call. The CDR3 runs to 16 residues. Germline V gene lookup returns CDR1 SQVTM and CDR2 ANQGSEA. The germline V and J ends were trimmed by 7 bases and 1 base, with 19 bases remaining between them. This CDR3 reads CSAQSRPGRNTGELFF. The CDR3 bases are TGCAGCGCCCAAAGTCGCCCAGGAAGGAACACCGGGGAGCTGTTTTTT.

This clonotype has more than one count but fewer than ten. J is TRBJ1-1 and V is TRBV7-9, with a weak D call TRBD1 (6 bases). Germline V CDR1 and CDR2: SEHNR, FQNEAQ (reference sequence). The CDR3 extends over 14 amino acids. Between the trimmed V and J ends, which lost 6 bases and 3 bases, there was a span of 14 bases. CDR3 DNA: TGTGCCAGCAGAGGGGGGGGCTCAGACACTGAAGCTTTCTTT. Its protein is CASRGGGSDTEAFF.

This clonotype was recorded many times. This chain joins TRBV20-1 and TRBJ1-4; 10 bases align to TRBD1. This CDR3 region has 17 residues. J lost 8 bases, V lost 2 bases, and 14 bases had no gene match. Germline loops: CDR1 DFQATT, CDR2 SNEGSKA (reference sequence). CDR3 protein: CSARTTGGLPKGEKLFF. The DNA for the CDR3 is TGCAGTGCTAGAACGACAGGGGGCCTACCTAAGGGGGAAAAACTGTTTTTT.

The V call is TRBV2, the J call TRBJ1-6; D is ambiguous. Germline CDR1 SNHLY, CDR2 FYNNEI. This CDR3 is 16 amino acids long. Trimming removed 1 base from V and 7 bases from J, with 14 bases in between. This chain's CDR3 is CASSEENPSGNSPLHF. The CDR3 DNA reads TGTGCCAGCAGTGAAGAGAATCCGAGCGGCAATTCACCCCTCCACTTT.

The table lists this clonotype with a few counts. The genes are TRBV28 and TRBJ2-1, with D possibly TRBD2 on 5 matching bases. CDR1 is MDHEN, CDR2 SYDVKM, per germline. The CDR3 length is 13 residues. V was clipped by 7 bases and J by 5 bases, with 12 bases between them. The DNA of the CDR3 is TGTGCCAGCAAATGGACTTTAGACAATGAGCAGTTCTTC. It codes for CASKWTLDNEQFF. Filled out from reference TRBV28 and TRBJ2-1, the complete variable domain reads DVKVTQSSRYLVKRTGEKVFLECVQDMDHENMFWYRQDPGLGLRLIYFSYDVKMKEKGDIPEGYSVSREKKERFSLILESASTNQTSMYLCASKWTLDNEQFFGPGTRLTVL.

The table lists this clonotype with many counts. The gene calls are TRBV6-4 and TRBJ2-3; possibly TRBD1 for D (5 bases). The V gene lost 2 bases and the J gene lost 0 bases, with 6 bases spanning the gap. Looked up from germline, CDR1 is MRHNA and CDR2 is SNTAGT. The CDR3 length is 14 residues. The CDR3 nucleotides read TGTGCCAGCAGTGACCAGGGAAGCACAGATACGCAGTATTTT. It specifies CASSDQGSTDTQYF.

This clonotype has more than one count but fewer than ten. The gene calls are TRBV20-1 and TRBJ2-3; possible D gene TRBD2, 6 bases. The length of the CDR3 is 14 residues. V was clipped by 5 bases and J by 3 bases, with 15 bases between them. In germline, CDR1 is DFQATT, CDR2 SNEGSKA (reference sequence). CDR3 sequence reads: CSAPPKRATDTQYF. The CDR3 DNA follows: TGCAGTGCTCCCCCCAAGCGGGCAACAGATACGCAGTATTTT.

In this sample, this clonotype turned up a few times. The chain joins TRBV2 to TRBJ1-4; possible D gene TRBD1, 5 bases. V was shortened by 7 bases and J by 1 base, with 13 bases between the two germline ends. The germline gives CDR1 SNHLY, CDR2 FYNNEI. The length of the CDR3 is 15 residues. CDR3 loop: CASIAPGRTNEKLFF. CDR3 sequence (DNA): TGTGCCAGCATCGCTCCGGGACGAACTAATGAAAAACTGTTTTTT.

The V call is TRBV7-9, the J call TRBJ1-2, with D hard to call. CDR3 length equals 12 residues. The V and J ends lost 5 bases and 8 bases respectively, with 12 bases between them. Per germline, CDR1 SEHNR and CDR2 FQNEAQ (reference sequence). In DNA form, the CDR3 reads TGTGCCAGCAGCCTAACAGCAGGAGGCTACACCTTC. Translating it yields CASSLTAGGYTF.

The chain couples TRBV5-1 to TRBJ2-7; TRBD1 matches 9 bases. Germline values: CDR1 SGHRS, CDR2 YFSETQ. V was clipped by 4 bases and J by 4 bases; unmatched bases: 9. The CDR3 consists of 15 residues. The CDR3 loop is CASSPGQGPGYEQYF. CDR3 bases: TGCGCCAGCAGCCCAGGACAGGGGCCTGGGTACGAGCAGTACTTC.

CDR3 nucleotide sequence: TGTGCCAGCAGCCACGGACAGGGCTTCTCCTACGAGCAGTACTTC. The encoded protein is CASSHGQGFSYEQYF. This sequence joins TRBV6-6 and TRBJ2-7; TRBD1 agrees at 8 bases. This CDR3 has 15 amino acids. V shed 6 bases and J 0 bases; nucleotides not matched to a gene: 7. Per the germline V gene, CDR1 is MNHNY and CDR2 is SVGAGI (reference sequence).

This sequence joins TRBV12-3 or TRBV12-4 and TRBJ1-5, with unresolved D. The ends were cut back, 3 bases at V and 0 bases at J, with 15 bases in the middle. The CDR3 extends over 17 amino acids. This CDR3 is CASSFYSPGNSNQPQHF. CDR3 DNA sequence: TGTGCCAGCAGTTTTTACAGTCCGGGCAATAGCAATCAGCCCCAGCATTTT.

The V and J genes are TRBV7-9 and TRBJ2-2, with 12 bases identical to TRBD1. The germline V gene has CDR1 SEHNR and CDR2 FQNEAQ (reference sequence). V dropped 6 bases and J dropped 6; count of bases not matched to a gene: 5. This CDR3 comprises 15 residues. The CDR3 sequence: CASRPGTGGSGELFF. CDR3 nucleotide sequence: TGTGCCAGCAGGCCCGGGACAGGGGGCTCCGGGGAGCTGTTTTTT.